These 27 T cell receptor beta chains originate from one sample sequenced in a study of cytomegalovirus exposure and HLA in healthy donors (dated by TCRdb to about 2017). The library was built by means of the immunoSEQ multiplex PCR assay. Sourced from immuneACCESS, this table was stored by TCRdb with only in-frame sequences that have V and J called. A share of the clones is absent; for the studies checked, an unresolved V gene accounts for under half, and the remainder has no known explanation. The sample data list more than 100,000 clones, and around nine tenths of these were observed just once. Roughly 1.4% of the sample rests with the top ten. The sample taken for sequencing was PBMCs. The source of these receptors is a man younger than 45 in good health and CMV-seronegative.

The rearrangement links TRBV30 to TRBJ1-5; 7 nucleotides align to TRBD1. The CDR3 is made up of 15 amino acids. The J segment lost 3 bases and the V segment lost 1 base, leaving 6 bases of the junction unmatched. CDR1 GTSNPN and CDR2 SVGIG come from the germline V gene (reference sequence). CDR3 sequence reads: CAWSAIDRANQPQHF. CDR3 coding DNA: TGTGCCTGGAGTGCCATAGACAGGGCCAATCAGCCCCAGCATTTT.

The chain employs TRBV2 and TRBJ2-1; 9 positions match TRBD2. CDR1 SNHLY and CDR2 FYNNEI come from the germline V gene. This CDR3 spans 17 amino acids. V dropped 0 bases and J dropped 2; count of bases not matched to a gene: 5. The CDR3 region is CASSEARAGGPYNEQFF. Here the CDR3 DNA reads TGTGCCAGCAGTGAAGCGCGGGCGGGAGGGCCCTACAATGAGCAGTTCTTC.

This clone appeared a single time. The chain uses TRBV7-9 and TRBJ2-7, with a tentative D call TRBD2 (5 bases). The germline V and J ends were trimmed by 4 bases and 4 bases, with 17 bases remaining between them. In germline, CDR1 is SEHNR, CDR2 FQNEAQ (reference sequence). CDR3 length equals 15 residues. The CDR3 is CASSSTENWRYEQYF. CDR3 coding DNA: TGTGCCAGCAGCTCAACAGAAAATTGGAGGTACGAGCAGTACTTC.

This clone was observed a handful of times. This rearrangement joins TRBV6-5 to TRBJ1-2, with a possible D match to TRBD1 (6 bases). The CDR3 runs 14 residues. The germline CDR1 and CDR2 sequences are MNHEY and SVGAGI. Trimming took off 2 bases at V and 5 bases at J, with 12 bases between the two ends. CDR3 bases: TGTGCCAGCAGTTACGCGGGGGCGCGATATGGCTACACCTTC. It codes for CASSYAGARYGYTF.

V is TRBV7-6 and J is TRBJ2-5, with 10 bases that match TRBD1. CDR3 length equals 14 residues. V lost 5 bases, J lost 6 bases, and 6 bases stayed unmatched. The germline V gene encodes CDR1 SGHVS and CDR2 FNYEAQ. CDR3 DNA: TGTGCCAGCAGCACCGGACAGGGGGGGAAGACCCAGTACTTC. Amino acids: CASSTGQGGKTQYF.

CDR3 nucleotide sequence: TGCGCCAGCAGCTACTCGGACACGACAGATACGCAGTATTTT. Amino acids: CASSYSDTTDTQYF. The chain couples TRBV5-1 to TRBJ2-3; D perhaps matches TRBD1 (5 bases). Germline V CDR1 and CDR2: SGHRS, YFSETQ. The CDR3 spans 14 residues. With 3 bases removed from V and 3 bases from J, the gap between germline ends came to 11 bases.

The CDR3 loop is CASSRGNWETQYF. As DNA, the CDR3 is TGTGCCAGCAGTCGCGGCAATTGGGAGACCCAGTACTTC. The chain employs TRBV27 and TRBJ2-5; D ambiguous. Germline loops: CDR1 MNHEY, CDR2 SMNVEV (reference sequence). The CDR3 loop spans 13 amino acids. V shed 5 bases and J shed 5 bases, with 12 bases lying between them.

This chain uses TRBV5-1 with TRBJ2-2; D is perhaps TRBD1 (6 bases). Trimming cost V 3 bases and J 4 bases, with 13 bases left between them. The CDR3 has 15 residues. Germline assignment: CDR1 SGHRS and CDR2 YFSETQ. CDR3 sequence (DNA): TGCGCCAGCAGCTCGCAGGGGCCAGGCACCGGGGAGCTGTTTTTT. This gives the protein CASSSQGPGTGELFF. The full variable domain, completed using reference TRBV5-1 and TRBJ2-2, is KAGVTQTPRYLIKTRGQQVTLSCSPISGHRSVSWYQQTPGQGLQFLFEYFSETQRNKGNFPGRFSGRQFSNSRSEMNVSTLELGDSALYLCASSSQGPGTGELFFGEGSRLTVL.

This chain joins TRBV15 and TRBJ2-7; TRBD1 matches 11 bases. J gave up 6 bases and V 8 bases, and 3 bases lay outside the gene matches. Germline loops: CDR1 LNHNV, CDR2 YYDKDF (reference sequence). This CDR3 has 12 amino acids. Here the CDR3 DNA reads TGTGCCACCGGGACAGGGGGATCCGAGCAGTACTTC. Translated: CATGTGGSEQYF.

The chain has TRBV21-1 and TRBJ2-7; no check of the table's D call, TRBD2, against the DNA was made. TRBV21-1 is a pseudogene. The CDR3 totals 16 residues. The CDR3 DNA reads as TGTGCCAGCAGCAATGATTTAGCGGAGAGCTCCTACGAGCAGTACTTC. Its translation: CASSNDLAESSYEQYF.

The chain recombines TRBV7-9 with TRBJ2-2; 8 bases match TRBD1. The CDR3 is made up of 19 amino acids. CDR1 is SEHNR and CDR2 is FQNEAQ in the germline V gene (reference sequence). After removal of 4 bases from V and 2 bases from J, the junction contained 15 bases not matched to a gene. The CDR3 loop reads CASSYRPTGASPNTGELFF. The CDR3 nucleotides read TGTGCCAGCAGCTACCGACCGACAGGGGCTAGTCCCAACACCGGGGAGCTGTTTTTT.

The rearrangement links TRBV5-6 to TRBJ2-7, with D possibly TRBD1 on 5 matching bases. Trimming took off 3 bases at V and 6 bases at J, with 10 bases between the two ends. The V gene's germline CDR1 is SGHDT and CDR2 YYEEEE. CDR3 length: 12 residues. CDR3: CASSSRVGEQYF. The CDR3 bases are TGTGCCAGCAGCTCCAGGGTTGGCGAGCAGTACTTC.

This chain uses TRBV7-3 with TRBJ1-1; 7 nucleotides agree with TRBD1. Germline CDR1 is SGHTA and CDR2 is FQGTGA. The V gene end was trimmed by 2 bases and the J gene end by 11 bases; junction bases not matched to a gene: 8. The CDR3 loop spans 13 amino acids. The DNA for the CDR3 is TGTGCCAGCAGCTTAGCAACAGGGGCTGTTGCTTTCTTT. This codes for CASSLATGAVAFF.

This sequence joins TRBV7-8 and TRBJ1-1; D not certain. CDR1 and CDR2 (germline): SGHVS, FQNEAQ. The ends were cut back, 4 bases at V and 8 bases at J, with 11 bases in the middle. The CDR3 totals 12 residues. The CDR3 sequence is CASSSEAVEAFF. The CDR3 DNA sequence: TGTGCCAGCAGCTCGGAGGCAGTCGAAGCTTTCTTT.

The CDR3 spells CASSPPGGRVYNEQFF. CDR3 in DNA: TGTGCCAGCTCACCACCGGGCGGGAGAGTATACAATGAGCAGTTCTTC. This chain uses TRBV18 with TRBJ2-1, with 7 bases identical to TRBD2. This CDR3 region has 16 residues. With 0 bases clipped from V and 4 bases from J, the junction kept 6 bases outside the gene matches. CDR1 and CDR2 from the germline V gene are KGHSH and LQKENI.

V usage is TRBV30 and J usage is TRBJ2-1; weak D call: TRBD2 (6 bases). The length of the CDR3 is 16 residues. V was shortened by 1 base and J by 7 bases, with 20 bases between the two germline ends. The V gene's germline CDR1 is GTSNPN and CDR2 SVGIG (reference sequence). The CDR3 sequence is CAWSARRLVATNEQFF. CDR3 DNA sequence: TGTGCCTGGAGTGCCCGTCGACTAGTAGCAACGAATGAGCAGTTCTTC.

The sample holds a few counts of this clone. This chain connects TRBV6-5 to TRBJ1-2; D possibly corresponds to TRBD1 (6 bases). The germline V and J ends were trimmed by 2 bases and 8 bases, with 12 bases remaining between them. Looked up from germline, CDR1 is MNHEY and CDR2 is SVGAGI. This CDR3 contains 13 residues. In DNA, the CDR3 is TGTGCCAGCAGTTACAGAGGGGGTAGGGGCTACACCTTC. Translated, it gives CASSYRGGRGYTF.

V and J are TRBV2 and TRBJ2-2, with 7 bases identical to TRBD2. The CDR3 contains 14 residues. The germline V gene encodes CDR1 SNHLY and CDR2 FYNNEI. After removal of 4 bases from V and 3 bases from J, the junction contained 2 bases not matched to a gene. The CDR3 DNA is TGTGCCAGCAGTGGGACTAGTGACACCGGGGAGCTGTTTTTT. Its translation: CASSGTSDTGELFF.

DNA for the CDR3: TGTGCCAGCAGTTCCCCCCAGACAGGGGTCTGGGGCTACACCTTC. The encoded protein is CASSSPQTGVWGYTF. The chain couples TRBV27 to TRBJ1-2; 8 nucleotides align to TRBD1. With 4 bases clipped from V and 8 bases from J, the junction kept 12 bases outside the gene matches. Germline V gives CDR1 MNHEY, CDR2 SMNVEV (reference sequence). The CDR3 has 15 amino acids.

The chain combines TRBV5-4 with TRBJ2-1; D is possibly TRBD2 (6 bases). CDR3 length: 15 amino acids. CDR1 and CDR2 (germline): SGHNT, YYREEE (reference sequence). V was shortened by 3 bases and J by 6 bases, with 16 bases between the two germline ends. The CDR3 nucleotides are TGTGCCAGCAGCTCCCCGGGACTTACGCTCAATGAGCAGTTCTTC. Amino acid sequence: CASSSPGLTLNEQFF.

This sequence joins TRBV4-1 and TRBJ1-3, with D perhaps TRBD1 (6 bases). Trimming shortened V by 0 bases and J by 0 bases, and 21 bases separated the two germline ends. The CDR3 is 20 amino acids. The germline V gene encodes CDR1 MGHRA and CDR2 YSYEKL. The CDR3 sequence: CASSQEGTPSLVSSGNTIYF. The DNA for the CDR3 is TGCGCCAGCAGCCAAGAGGGGACACCTTCCCTCGTCAGCTCTGGAAACACCATATATTTT.

The chain couples TRBV18 to TRBJ1-6; 7 nucleotides line up with TRBD1. V dropped 8 bases and J dropped 8; count of bases not matched to a gene: 15. The CDR3 contains 16 residues. Germline-derived CDR1 and CDR2 are KGHSH and LQKENI. CDR3 coding DNA: TGTGCCAGCACCCTTTATAACAGGGGAACGGATTCACCCCTCCACTTT. Translated: CASTLYNRGTDSPLHF.

In nucleotides, the CDR3 is TGTGCCAGCAGCTTAGTAGCGGGAGGAACAGATACGCAGTATTTT. This translates into CASSLVAGGTDTQYF. The chain carries TRBV7-9 and TRBJ2-3; TRBD2 matches at 10 bases. The germline V gene has CDR1 SEHNR and CDR2 FQNEAQ (reference sequence). The CDR3 runs 15 residues. The V and J ends lost 1 base and 3 bases, in that order; junction bases with no gene match: 1.

The DNA of the CDR3 is TGTGCCAGCAGCTTAGGGTCGGGAGCGGTCTATGAGCAGTTCTTC. Residues: CASSLGSGAVYEQFF. The chain combines TRBV7-2 with TRBJ2-1; D might be TRBD2 (6 bases). The CDR3 contains 15 residues. V dropped 1 base and J dropped 8 bases, with 15 bases sitting between them. CDR1 is SGHTA, CDR2 FQGNSA, per germline.

The J gene is TRBJ2-6, the V gene TRBV10-3; possible D gene TRBD1, 6 bases. CDR1 ENHRY and CDR2 SYGVKD come from the germline V gene. V was pared by 6 bases and J by 3 bases, with 9 bases between. This CDR3 has 14 amino acids. The CDR3, as DNA: TGTGCCATCAGCACAGGGCTTGGGGCCAACGTCCTGACTTTC. Amino acid sequence: CAISTGLGANVLTF.

J is TRBJ2-5 and V is TRBV27; weak D call: TRBD1 (6 bases). V gave up 10 bases and J gave up 5 bases, with 8 bases separating them. Germline V CDR1 and CDR2: MNHEY, SMNVEV (reference sequence). CDR3 size: 10 residues. The CDR3 sequence is CAKRGETQYF. The CDR3 DNA reads TGTGCCAAGAGGGGGGAGACCCAGTACTTC.

This rearrangement joins TRBV14 to TRBJ1-1, with D unclear. V was shortened by 5 bases and J by 3 bases, with 13 bases between the two germline ends. The germline V gene has CDR1 SGHDN and CDR2 FVKESK. The CDR3 is 14 residues long. The CDR3: CASSLDGWDTEAFF. As DNA, the CDR3 is TGTGCCAGCAGCTTAGACGGGTGGGACACTGAAGCTTTCTTT. The full variable domain, rest sourced from reference TRBV14 and TRBJ1-1, is EAGVTQFPSHSVIEKGQTVTLRCDPISGHDNLYWYRRVMGKEIKFLLHFVKESKQDESGMPNNRFLAERTGGTYSTLKVQPAELEDSGVYFCASSLDGWDTEAFFGQGTRLTVV.